This is a list of T cell receptor beta chains from one sample in a study of cytomegalovirus exposure and HLA in healthy donors. Here immunoSEQ multiplex PCR was the method, and the copy in TCRdb shows in-frame clones only, minus some. The table includes some 170,000 clones, 86% detected once. The sequenced material came from PBMCs. The receptors shown here come from a man aged 18 to 29 in good health and CMV-seropositive. Each CDR3 is given with its conserved first and last residue. The D gene is left open where the match is weak. Clone sizes are given selectively: once, few, many, or a class where the clone is expanded.

NA TRBJ2-5 TRBV11-2 NA TGTGCCAGCAGCTTAGGTAGTGGTGAGACCCAGTACTTC CASSLGSGETQYF
TRBD2 TRBJ2-3 TRBV28 NA TGTGCCAGCAGTTCTTCTAGCGGGAGCGCAGATACGCAGTATTTT CASSSSSGSADTQYF
NA TRBJ1-5 TRBV9 NA TGTGCCAGCAGCCAAACGGGACAATCCAATCAGCCCCAGCATTTT CASSQTGQSNQPQHF
NA TRBJ2-7 TRBV7-9 NA TGTGCCAGCAGCCCTAGGACAGTCCCCCACGAGCAGTACTTC CASSPRTVPHEQYF
TRBD2 TRBJ2-1 TRBV9 NA TGTGCCAGCAGCGTAGAGTTAGCGGGGTACAATGAGCAGTTCTTC CASSVELAGYNEQFF
TRBD2 TRBJ2-1 TRBV28 NA TGTGCCAGCAGACCCGGGACTAGCGGTTACAATGAGCAGTTCTTC CASRPGTSGYNEQFF
NA TRBJ1-2 TRBV4-3 once TGCGCCAGCAGCCAAGATCTTGGGGCAGGGCGTATTCACACCTTC CASSQDLGAGRIHTF
NA TRBJ1-5 TRBV7-3 NA TGTGCCAGCAGCTTCGATCCGGGACACTCTAGCAATCAGCCCCAGCATTTT CASSFDPGHSSNQPQHF
NA TRBJ2-3 TRBV5-1 NA TGCGCCAGCAGCTTTGCAGGGGAGGGTGCAGATACGCAGTATTTT CASSFAGEGADTQYF
TRBD2 TRBJ2-7 TRBV19 NA TGTGCCAGTAGTTCCACTGGCGGGAGGGCCAACGAGCAGTACTTC CASSSTGGRANEQYF
NA TRBJ2-7 TRBV15 NA TGTGCCACCAGCAGGGGCAACTACGAGCAGTACTTC CATSRGNYEQYF
NA TRBJ1-2 TRBV6-5 NA TGTGCCAGCAGTCCCACTCGTAACTATGGCTACACCTTC CASSPTRNYGYTF
TRBD1 TRBJ1-1 TRBV27 NA TGTGCCAGCAGTTTCATCGGGACAGCGGTAGGGAGCACTGAAGCTTTCTTT CASSFIGTAVGSTEAFF
NA TRBJ2-7 TRBV6-1 once TGTGCCAGCACGGGGCCGGACAGTGGAATCTACGAGCAGTACTTC CASTGPDSGIYEQYF
TRBD1 TRBJ2-7 TRBV6-5 NA TGTGCCAGCAGTTATGGACAGGGGATAGGGGAGCAGTACTTC CASSYGQGIGEQYF
TRBD1 TRBJ1-6 TRBV7-6 NA TGTGCCAGCAGCCTAGAGGGACAGGATAATTCACCCCTCCACTTT CASSLEGQDNSPLHF
NA TRBJ2-3 TRBV25-1 NA TGTGCCAGCAGTGAGTGGGGAGGCACAGATACGCAGTATTTT CASSEWGGTDTQYF
TRBD1 TRBJ1-2 TRBV28 few TGTGCCAGCAGTTCGACAGGGTGGAACTATGGCTACACCTTC CASSSTGWNYGYTF
TRBD1 TRBJ2-7 TRBV5-1 NA TGCGCCAGCAGCTTGGGGACAGGGATCTACGAGCAGTACTTC CASSLGTGIYEQYF
NA TRBJ2-2 TRBV10-3 NA TGTGCCAATAGGGCCGGGACACAGAACACCGGGGAGCTGTTTTTT CANRAGTQNTGELFF
TRBD1 TRBJ2-7 TRBV2 NA TGTGCCAGCAGTCCCCCCCCCAGCCCGGGACAGCGGTACTTC CASSPPPSPGQRYF
NA TRBJ2-7 TRBV10-3 NA TGTGCCATCAGTGAGTCCGAACTACTAAACCACGAGCAGTACTTC CAISESELLNHEQYF
NA TRBJ2-5 TRBV28 few TGTGCCAGCAGTTTCCGGGGGACCCAGTACTTC CASSFRGTQYF
NA TRBJ1-2 TRBV7-3 NA TGTGCCAGCTCCAGCGGGGGAGGTGGCTACACCTTC CASSSGGGGYTF
NA TRBJ1-2 TRBV7-8 NA TGTGCCAGCAGCTTGACACTTTATGGCTACACCTTC CASSLTLYGYTF
NA TRBJ1-3 TRBV9 NA TGTGCCAGCTCGTCTTCAGGCTACTCTGGAAACACCATATATTTT CASSSSGYSGNTIYF
TRBD1 TRBJ2-4 TRBV13 once TGTGCCAGCAGCTTAGCGACAGGGACAAACATTCAGTACTTC CASSLATGTNIQYF
NA TRBJ2-7 TRBV27 NA TGTGCCAGCAGTTTGGCACAGAATAACTACGAGCAGTACTTC CASSLAQNNYEQYF
NA TRBJ2-4 TRBV4-2 NA TGTGCCAGCAGCCAAGTGGCGACAAAGCTAGCCAAAAACATTCAGTACTTC CASSQVATKLAKNIQYF
NA TRBJ2-2 TRBV27 few TGTGCCAGCAGTTTATCTCGGACCGGGGAGCTGTTTTTT CASSLSRTGELFF
TRBD2 TRBJ2-1 TRBV28 NA TGTGCCAGCATTAGCGGGAAGGAGCAGTTCTTC CASISGKEQFF
TRBD2 TRBJ2-5 TRBV27 NA TGTGCCAGCATCGGCGGGGGTCGAACCCAGTACTTC CASIGGGRTQYF
TRBD2 TRBJ2-3 TRBV9 NA TGTGCCAGCAGCGGGGGACTAGCGGGTTTATCAGATACGCAGTATTTT CASSGGLAGLSDTQYF
NA TRBJ1-1 TRBV7-3 NA TGTGCCAGCAGCTCCGGGAGATTCGGAGAATGGGGCACTGAAGCTTTCTTT CASSSGRFGEWGTEAFF
NA TRBJ2-5 TRBV9 NA TGTGCCAGCAGCGTAGCGGGGATGGAGACCCAGTACTTC CASSVAGMETQYF
NA TRBJ2-7 TRBV19 NA TGTGCCAGTAGTCCGGGGGAGGTTAGCTCCTACGAGCAGTACTTC CASSPGEVSSYEQYF
TRBD1 TRBJ1-3 TRBV5-1 NA TGCGCCAGCAGCCCCCCGAGGGGGACAGGGGGCTTAGCTGGAAACACCATATATTTT CASSPPRGTGGLAGNTIYF
TRBD2 TRBJ2-2 TRBV9 once TGTGCCAGCACCAGACTAGCGGGAGGGCCCGGGGAGCTGTTTTTT CASTRLAGGPGELFF
TRBD2 TRBJ2-7 TRBV7-9 NA TGTGCCAGCAGCTTAGCTCCATGGACTAGCGGGGACTACGAGCAGTACTTC CASSLAPWTSGDYEQYF
NA TRBJ1-5 TRBV19 once TGTGCCAGTGGGCCCGTGGGACACAATTACTATCAGCCCCAGCATTTT CASGPVGHNYYQPQHF
NA TRBJ2-2 TRBV9 few TGTGCCAGCAGCCAGTTCAGGGGAACCGGGGAGCTGTTTTTT CASSQFRGTGELFF
NA TRBJ2-3 TRBV11-2 NA TGTGCCAGCACCCAGGGGTCGGTGGGGGCGCGCACAGATACGCAGTATTTT CASTQGSVGARTDTQYF
TRBD1 TRBJ2-7 TRBV28 NA TGTGCCAGCAGTTTACTGGACAGGGGGCTCGAGCAGTACTTC CASSLLDRGLEQYF
NA TRBJ2-7 TRBV4-3 NA TGCGCCAGCAGCCTGTTTGGCGGGGCGCGGCGCTACGAGCAGTACTTC CASSLFGGARRYEQYF
NA TRBJ2-1 TRBV9 NA TGTGCCAGCAGCGTAGTAGCGAGCAATGAGCAGTTCTTC CASSVVASNEQFF
TRBD1 TRBJ2-7 TRBV5-1 NA TGCGCCAGCAGCCCCACACTAGGACAGGGAAGCTACGAGCAGTACTTC CASSPTLGQGSYEQYF
NA TRBJ1-1 TRBV6-5 NA TGTGCCAGCAGTCCATGGGGGGGGACAGAAGCTTTCTTT CASSPWGGTEAFF
NA TRBJ2-1 TRBV7-6 NA TGTGCCAGCAGCCCCCCCAGTAACGAGCAGTTCTTC CASSPPSNEQFF